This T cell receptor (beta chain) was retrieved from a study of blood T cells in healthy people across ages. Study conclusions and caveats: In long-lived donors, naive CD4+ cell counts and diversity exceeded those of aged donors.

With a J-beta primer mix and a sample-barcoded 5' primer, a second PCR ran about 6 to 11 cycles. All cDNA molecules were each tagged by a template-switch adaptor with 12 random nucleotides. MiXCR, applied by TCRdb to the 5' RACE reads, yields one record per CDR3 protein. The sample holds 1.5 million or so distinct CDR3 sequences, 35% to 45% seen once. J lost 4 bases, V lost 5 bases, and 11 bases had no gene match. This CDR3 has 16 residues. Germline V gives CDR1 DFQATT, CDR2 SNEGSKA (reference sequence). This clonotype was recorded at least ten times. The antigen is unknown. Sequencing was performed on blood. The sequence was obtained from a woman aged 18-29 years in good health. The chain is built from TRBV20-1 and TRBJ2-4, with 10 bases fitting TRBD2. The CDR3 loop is CSALYQTSGLKNIQYF. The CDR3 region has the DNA TGCAGTGCTCTTTACCAGACTAGCGGGCTTAAAAACATTCAGTACTTC.